Presented here are 9 T cell receptor beta chains from one specimen sequenced in a study of graft-versus-host responses after intestinal transplantation. Libraries were prepared by immunoSEQ multiplex PCR; TCRdb keeps only in-frame clonotypes and omits some of them. The sample carries about 21,000 clones, approximately 45% recorded once. The material was alloreactive CD4+ T cells from a mixed lymphocyte reaction culture, obtained before intestinal transplant. The subset here: CFSE-low proliferating T cells sorted from approximately 6-day pre-transplant mixed lymphocyte reaction (GvH or HvG direction). These receptors originate from a human patient who received an intestinal transplant.

V and J are TRBV4-1 and TRBJ2-2; 14 nucleotides align to TRBD2. Germline lookup yields CDR1 MGHRA and CDR2 YSYEKL. Trimming took 0 bases from V and 4 from J; bases not matched to a gene: 7. CDR3 length equals 19 residues. The CDR3 region has the DNA TGCGCCAGCAGCCAAGATCGAGGACTAGCGGGGGGACGCACCGGGGAGCTGTTTTTT. Translating it yields CASSQDRGLAGGRTGELFF.

The chain is built from TRBV18 and TRBJ2-3; a weak D match, TRBD2 (6 bases). The length of the CDR3 is 15 residues. The germline V gene encodes CDR1 KGHSH and CDR2 LQKENI. Trimming stripped 2 bases from V and 2 bases from J, with 11 bases between. The CDR3: CASSPGGLATDTQYF. Here the CDR3 DNA reads TGTGCCAGCTCACCAGGAGGGTTGGCCACAGATACGCAGTATTTT. Together with reference TRBV18 and TRBJ2-3, the CDR3 gives the full variable domain: NAGVMQNPRHLVRRRGQEARLRCSPMKGHSHVYWYRQLPEEGLKFMVYLQKENIIDESGMPKERFSAEFPKEGPSILRIQQVVRGDSAAYFCASSPGGLATDTQYFGPGTRLTVL.

The chain employs TRBV5-1 and TRBJ2-5, with 16 bases matching TRBD2. In germline, CDR1 is SGHRS, CDR2 YFSETQ. V lost 4 bases and J lost 2; bases outside the gene matches: 5. CDR3 length: 17 amino acids. DNA of the CDR3: TGCGCCAGCAGCCAGGGACTAGCGGGGGGGACGCAAGAGACCCAGTACTTC. This gives the protein CASSQGLAGGTQETQYF. Full variable domain (rest looked up from reference TRBV5-1 and TRBJ2-5): KAGVTQTPRYLIKTRGQQVTLSCSPISGHRSVSWYQQTPGQGLQFLFEYFSETQRNKGNFPGRFSGRQFSNSRSEMNVSTLELGDSALYLCASSQGLAGGTQETQYFGPGTRLLVL.

The rearrangement uses TRBV2 and TRBJ2-2, with 8 bases aligning to TRBD2. The ends lost 8 bases at V and 7 bases at J; junction bases unmatched: 12. Per germline, CDR1 SNHLY and CDR2 FYNNEI. There are 15 residues in the CDR3. The chain's CDR3 is CASRGGQGFGGELFF. The CDR3 region has the DNA TGTGCCAGCCGGGGGGGGCAGGGGTTTGGCGGGGAGCTGTTTTTT.

This clone was detected a few times. The chain is built from TRBV5-6 and TRBJ1-5, with TRBD1 as a possible D gene (6 bases). CDR3 length: 16 residues. The V end lost 3 bases, the J end lost 3 bases, and 16 bases lay between the germline ends. Germline V gene sequence: CDR1 SGHDT, CDR2 YYEEEE. The CDR3 DNA reads TGTGCCAGCAGCTCCGCAGGGGTAGGGAACAATCAGCCCCAGCATTTT. The encoded protein is CASSSAGVGNNQPQHF.

CDR3 loop: CASSSPERGHNEAFF. CDR3 DNA: TGTGCCAGCAGCTCCCCGGAGAGGGGGCATAATGAAGCTTTCTTT. The rearrangement joins TRBV7-6 to TRBJ1-1, with 7 nucleotides matching TRBD1. Germline loops: CDR1 SGHVS, CDR2 FNYEAQ. This CDR3 contains 15 residues. V shed 4 bases and J 7 bases; nucleotides not matched to a gene: 12.

This chain joins TRBV12-5 and TRBJ2-1; 7 bases are a match to TRBD2. J lost 0 bases, V lost 5 bases, and 4 bases had no gene match. From germline, CDR1 is LGHNT and CDR2 FRNRAP. CDR3 size: 15 residues. CDR3 region: CASGPGLGSYNEQFF. The CDR3 DNA reads as TGTGCTAGTGGTCCCGGACTAGGCTCCTACAATGAGCAGTTCTTC.

The genes are TRBV6-6 and TRBJ2-1; 7 nucleotides agree with TRBD2. The CDR3 loop spans 16 amino acids. J was trimmed by 4 bases and V by 6 bases; bases with no gene match: 12. The germline V gene encodes CDR1 MNHNY and CDR2 SVGAGI (reference sequence). The CDR3 sequence: CASSDERGWVYNEQFF. In nucleotides, the CDR3 is TGTGCCAGCAGCGACGAGCGGGGATGGGTATACAATGAGCAGTTCTTC.

This clone has just one count. This chain uses TRBV10-3 with TRBJ1-5, with D tentatively TRBD1 (5 bases). The germline CDR1 and CDR2 sequences are ENHRY and SYGVKD. The ends were cut back, 10 bases at V and 0 bases at J, with 16 bases in the middle. The CDR3 has 15 amino acids. CDR3 nucleotide sequence: TGTGCCACCCAAGCGGGGGGGATTAGCAATCAGCCCCAGCATTTT. This gives the protein CATQAGGISNQPQHF.